This T cell receptor (beta chain) was sequenced for a study of regulatory T cells in long-lasting Graves disease. This clonotype came up a few times. Its specificity is not known. Time point here: persistent/refractory GD, antithyroid drugs over 5 years with positive TRAb. The authors made the TCR library using RNA they extracted from PBMCs. Each of the patients was recruited from an endocrinology department situated in Xi'an, China. Building the TCR beta libraries relied on iRepertoire HTBI primers, and CDR3 regions underwent Arm-PCR. TCRdb reanalysed the multiplex PCR reads using MiXCR and keeps one entry per CDR3 protein. The table shows roughly 470,000 distinct CDR3 sequences, with more than 20% occurring only once. The CDR3 runs 16 residues. V dropped 1 base and J dropped 0 bases, with 13 bases sitting between them. Per the germline V gene, CDR1 is SEHNR and CDR2 is FQNEAQ (reference sequence).

Findings and caveats of the study: Newly diagnosed disease favored TRBV20-1 and TRBJ2-1 over persistent disease. New patients shared about 910 public clonotypes, and persistent patients shared more, with about 2,700.

V is TRBV7-9 and J is TRBJ2-7; tentatively, D is TRBD2 (5 bases). This TCR came from a female donor with Graves disease. The material sequenced was peripheral blood mononuclear cells (PBMCs), taken when the disease was refractory, from a patient treated with antithyroid drugs. The CDR3 region is CASSLVLLRDSYEQYF. DNA of the CDR3: TGTGCCAGCAGCTTAGTTTTACTGAGGGACTCCTACGAGCAGTACTTC.